Shown below are 28 T cell receptor beta chains from a single sample sequenced in a study of technical replicates of blood from a handful of donors (dated 2017 in TCRdb). Library generation was performed with the immunoSEQ multiplex PCR assay. TCRdb mirrors the immuneACCESS table, restricted to in-frame sequences. Some clones are absent from its copies; in checked studies, under half trace to an unresolved V gene, and the reason for the others is unknown. In all, the sample holds tens of thousands of clones, and around 97% of those were seen once. 0.29% of the sample is in the top ten clones. Sequenced sample: T cells isolated from PBMCs. These receptors came from a human donor in good health.

The V call is TRBV9, the J call TRBJ2-3; perhaps TRBD1 as D (6 bases). The CDR3 is 18 residues long. Germline V gene data show CDR1 as SGDLS and CDR2 as YYNGEE. With 3 bases removed from V and 3 bases from J, the gap between germline ends came to 23 bases. CDR3 in DNA: TGTGCCAGCAGCGAGGGAGTACAGGGAAGAGGTAGGACAGATACGCAGTATTTT. Protein: CASSEGVQGRGRTDTQYF. Using reference TRBV9 and TRBJ2-3 for the parts outside the CDR3, the full variable domain is DSGVTQTPKHLITATGQRVTLRCSPRSGDLSVYWYQQSLDQGLQFLIQYYNGEERAKGNILERFSAQQFPDLHSELNLSSLELGDSALYFCASSEGVQGRGRTDTQYFGPGTRLTVL.

The CDR3 DNA follows: TGTGCCAGCAGCGTAGAAGGACTAGATGGAGAGACCCAGTACTTC. Translated, it gives CASSVEGLDGETQYF. This chain connects TRBV9 to TRBJ2-5, with 7 bases fitting TRBD2. Germline assignment: CDR1 SGDLS and CDR2 YYNGEE. CDR3 length: 15 residues. With V trimmed by 0 bases and J by 4 bases, 6 bases remained unmatched.

The chain carries TRBV30 and TRBJ2-7, with D possibly matching TRBD1 (6 bases). Germline V gene lookup returns CDR1 GTSNPN and CDR2 SVGIG (reference sequence). V lost 4 bases and J lost 3, with 10 bases in between. The CDR3 contains 12 residues. The CDR3 DNA reads as TGTGCCTGGACCGGGGACAACTACGAGCAGTACTTC. As protein: CAWTGDNYEQYF.

In this sample, this clone turned up once. The chain is built from TRBV29-1 and TRBJ2-1; 8 bases map to TRBD1. The CDR3 is made up of 12 amino acids. CDR1 is SQVTM, CDR2 ANQGSEA, per germline. V trimming: 5 bases; J trimming: 8 bases; junction bases outside the gene matches: 5. In DNA form, the CDR3 reads TGCAGCGTTCTGGACAGGGCCCATGAGCAGTTCTTC. Its protein product is CSVLDRAHEQFF.

The chain carries TRBV5-1 and TRBJ1-2, with D perhaps matching TRBD1 (6 bases). The germline V gene encodes CDR1 SGHRS and CDR2 YFSETQ. The CDR3 spans 14 residues. V was clipped by 4 bases and J by 0 bases, with 10 bases between them. CDR3 bases: TGCGCCAGCAGCCCGGACAGAACTAACTATGGCTACACCTTC. Protein: CASSPDRTNYGYTF. The entire variable domain, with the rest obtained from reference TRBV5-1 and TRBJ1-2, is as follows: KAGVTQTPRYLIKTRGQQVTLSCSPISGHRSVSWYQQTPGQGLQFLFEYFSETQRNKGNFPGRFSGRQFSNSRSEMNVSTLELGDSALYLCASSPDRTNYGYTFGSGTRLTVV.

The chain has TRBV19 and TRBJ1-3; D remains ambiguous. Germline V gene sequence: CDR1 LNHDA, CDR2 SQIVND (reference sequence). The CDR3 length is 15 residues. The V gene lost 5 bases and the J gene lost 0 bases, with 11 bases spanning the gap. The CDR3 loop is CASSVYADSGNTIYF. CDR3 DNA: TGTGCCAGTAGTGTATACGCAGACTCTGGAAACACCATATATTTT.

The V gene is TRBV5-1, the J gene TRBJ2-7, with 10 bases aligning to TRBD1. The length of the CDR3 is 15 residues. With 2 bases clipped from V and 3 bases from J, the junction kept 5 bases outside the gene matches. Germline-derived CDR1 and CDR2 are SGHRS and YFSETQ. This chain's CDR3 is CASSLDRDRGYEQYF. The CDR3 bases are TGCGCCAGCAGCTTAGACCGGGACAGGGGCTACGAGCAGTACTTC. Combining the CDR3 with reference TRBV5-1 and TRBJ2-7 gives the whole variable domain KAGVTQTPRYLIKTRGQQVTLSCSPISGHRSVSWYQQTPGQGLQFLFEYFSETQRNKGNFPGRFSGRQFSNSRSEMNVSTLELGDSALYLCASSLDRDRGYEQYFGPGTRLTVT.

The rearrangement joins TRBV30 to TRBJ2-3; 9 bases fit TRBD1. The V gene's germline CDR1 is GTSNPN and CDR2 SVGIG (reference sequence). V lost 7 bases, J lost 4 bases, and 9 bases stayed unmatched. The CDR3 consists of 14 residues. As DNA, the CDR3 is TGTGCCTCAACAGGGGGCGTCTGGCCAGATACGCAGTATTTT. It encodes CASTGGVWPDTQYF.

The chain uses TRBV4-2 and TRBJ2-2; the D is unclear. This CDR3 is 14 amino acids long. CDR1 and CDR2 from the germline V gene are LGHNA and YNFKEQ. Trimming took off 1 base at V and 0 bases at J, with 3 bases between the two ends. CDR3 sequence: CASSQVSNTGELFF. Here the CDR3 DNA reads TGTGCCAGCAGCCAAGTCTCGAACACCGGGGAGCTGTTTTTT.

The chain combines TRBV28 with TRBJ2-7, with a weak D call TRBD2 (7 bases). The ends were cut back, 8 bases at V and 0 bases at J, with 11 bases in the middle. CDR1 is MDHEN, CDR2 SYDVKM, per germline. The CDR3 has 13 residues. CDR3 nucleotide sequence: TGTGCCAGCGGGGGGGGACACTCCTACGAGCAGTACTTC. This codes for CASGGGHSYEQYF.

The CDR3 DNA follows: TGTGCCAGCAGCCAAGCAGGGGAAACCGGGGAGCTGTTTTTT. Amino acid sequence: CASSQAGETGELFF. The chain is built from TRBV4-2 and TRBJ2-2, with D perhaps TRBD1 (6 bases). V lost 1 base and J lost 5, with 8 bases in between. The germline V gene has CDR1 LGHNA and CDR2 YNFKEQ. There are 14 residues in the CDR3.

The chain uses TRBV29-1 and TRBJ1-1; 11 bases line up with TRBD1. CDR3 length equals 14 residues. The V gene's germline CDR1 is SQVTM and CDR2 ANQGSEA. The V and J ends lost 6 bases and 5 bases, in that order; junction bases with no gene match: 8. Here the CDR3 reads CSVAGQGGITEAFF. The CDR3, as DNA: TGCAGCGTCGCGGGACAGGGGGGTATAACTGAAGCTTTCTTT.

The rearrangement links TRBV19 to TRBJ2-1; 8 positions match TRBD1. Germline V gene data show CDR1 as LNHDA and CDR2 as SQIVND (reference sequence). This CDR3 region has 12 residues. V dropped 4 bases and J dropped 7; count of bases not matched to a gene: 0. CDR3 region: CASSRDRNEQFF. In DNA form, the CDR3 reads TGTGCCAGTAGTAGGGACAGGAATGAGCAGTTCTTC.

The rearrangement joins TRBV23-1 to TRBJ1-4; weak D call: TRBD1 (6 bases). TRBV23-1 is filed as an ORF, its function uncertain. This CDR3 contains 13 residues. V lost 11 bases to trimming and J lost 7 bases, with 17 bases between them. The CDR3 DNA reads TGCGCCCCACCCCGGGGGGCTTTTGAAAAACTGTTTTTT. This translates into CAPPRGAFEKLFF.

The V gene is TRBV30, the J gene TRBJ2-3, with 7 positions matching TRBD2. Trimming took 2 bases from V and 6 from J; bases not matched to a gene: 8. This CDR3 has 14 residues. Germline loops: CDR1 GTSNPN, CDR2 SVGIG (reference sequence). The CDR3 bases are TGTGCCTGGAGTTTAGCGGGCGCCCCGGATACGCAGTATTTT. This encodes CAWSLAGAPDTQYF.

DNA for the CDR3: TGCGCCAGCAGTGAGACTAATCCGGGACTAGGTTTCACCGGGGAGCTGTTTTTT. This encodes CASSETNPGLGFTGELFF. The rearrangement uses TRBV10-1 and TRBJ2-2; 8 bases line up with TRBD2. CDR3 size: 18 residues. Losses at the gene ends were 2 bases for V and 4 bases for J; bases not matched to a gene: 12. Per the germline V gene, CDR1 is WNHNN and CDR2 is SYGVQD (reference sequence).

The chain carries TRBV19 and TRBJ2-5; 10 bases are shared with TRBD2. In germline, CDR1 is LNHDA, CDR2 SQIVND (reference sequence). Trimming took 5 bases from V and 5 from J; bases not matched to a gene: 5. This CDR3 has 14 amino acids. The CDR3 DNA reads as TGTGCCAGTAGTCTGGGACTAGCGTCGGAGACCCAGTACTTC. Its protein is CASSLGLASETQYF.

The chain combines TRBV5-1 with TRBJ1-4, with D possibly TRBD1 on 5 matching bases. Germline V gene sequence: CDR1 SGHRS, CDR2 YFSETQ. Trimming took 4 bases from V and 4 from J, leaving 17 bases between them. The length of the CDR3 is 16 residues. CDR3 DNA: TGCGCCAGCAGCCCCCAAAGGGGTTGGGGTAATGAAAAACTGTTTTTT. Protein: CASSPQRGWGNEKLFF. Full variable domain (missing parts from reference TRBV5-1 and TRBJ1-4): KAGVTQTPRYLIKTRGQQVTLSCSPISGHRSVSWYQQTPGQGLQFLFEYFSETQRNKGNFPGRFSGRQFSNSRSEMNVSTLELGDSALYLCASSPQRGWGNEKLFFGSGTQLSVL.

This chain joins TRBV2 and TRBJ1-5, with TRBD1 matching 8 bases. J gave up 1 base and V 4 bases, and 12 bases lay outside the gene matches. Germline-derived CDR1 and CDR2 are SNHLY and FYNNEI. The CDR3 runs to 18 residues. The CDR3 protein is CASSVFQGAGLSNQPQHF. CDR3 nucleotides: TGTGCCAGCAGTGTGTTCCAGGGGGCAGGGCTGAGCAATCAGCCCCAGCATTTT.

The chain recombines TRBV5-6 with TRBJ2-7; 7 positions match TRBD1. V gave up 0 bases and J gave up 3 bases; unmatched junction bases: 9. Germline-derived CDR1 and CDR2 are SGHDT and YYEEEE. This CDR3 has 16 residues. The DNA for the CDR3 is TGTGCCAGCAGCTTGGGGTGGGTAGGGGGCGGCTACGAGCAGTACTTC. It encodes CASSLGWVGGGYEQYF.

This chain joins TRBV2 and TRBJ2-1; 11 bases match TRBD2. J was trimmed by 10 bases and V by 8 bases; bases with no gene match: 10. The CDR3 runs to 14 residues. The V gene's germline CDR1 is SNHLY and CDR2 FYNNEI. DNA for the CDR3: TGTGCCAGCGCCGGGACTAGCGGCGGATGGGAGCAGTTCTTC. Translating it yields CASAGTSGGWEQFF.

The chain joins TRBV29-1 to TRBJ2-2; 7 nucleotides align to TRBD2. The CDR3 has 15 amino acids. Germline values: CDR1 SQVTM, CDR2 ANQGSEA. Trimming cost V 4 bases and J 4 bases; bases outside gene matches: 9. Here the CDR3 reads CSVGTPREGTGELFF. DNA for the CDR3: TGCAGCGTTGGGACCCCAAGGGAGGGCACCGGGGAGCTGTTTTTT.

The chain recombines TRBV30 with TRBJ1-1; no reliable D call. In germline, CDR1 is GTSNPN, CDR2 SVGIG (reference sequence). Trimming cost V 1 base and J 1 base, with 13 bases left between them. This CDR3 contains 15 residues. CDR3 bases: TGTGCCTGGAGTGCCGTCATGAGTAAGAACACTGAAGCTTTCTTT. It encodes CAWSAVMSKNTEAFF. Variable domain in full (rest from reference TRBV30 and TRBJ1-1): SQTIHQWPATLVQPVGSPLSLECTVEGTSNPNLYWYRQAAGRGLQLLFYSVGIGQISSEVPQNLSASRPQDRQFILSSKKLLLSDSGFYLCAWSAVMSKNTEAFFGQGTRLTVV.

This chain joins TRBV10-3 and TRBJ2-1; weak D call: TRBD1 (5 bases). The length of the CDR3 is 13 residues. V was clipped by 4 bases and J by 5 bases, with 9 bases between them. Looked up from germline, CDR1 is ENHRY and CDR2 is SYGVKD. This CDR3 reads CAISGRTHNEQFF. The CDR3 DNA follows: TGTGCCATCAGTGGCAGGACACACAATGAGCAGTTCTTC.

The chain joins TRBV15 to TRBJ2-7; 8 nucleotides line up with TRBD1. After removal of 1 base from V and 5 bases from J, the junction contained 4 bases not matched to a gene. Per the germline V gene, CDR1 is LNHNV and CDR2 is YYDKDF (reference sequence). CDR3 length: 14 residues. CDR3 coding DNA: TGTGCCACCAGCAGAGGGACAGGGCTCAACGAGCAGTACTTC. Amino acids: CATSRGTGLNEQYF.

The chain recombines TRBV4-1 with TRBJ2-1; TRBD2 matches at 13 bases. The V gene's germline CDR1 is MGHRA and CDR2 YSYEKL. The CDR3 consists of 16 residues. The V and J ends lost 0 bases and 7 bases, in that order; junction bases with no gene match: 3. The CDR3 loop reads CASSQDRTSGRNEQFF. CDR3 nucleotide sequence: TGCGCCAGCAGCCAAGATAGGACTAGCGGGAGAAATGAGCAGTTCTTC.

The chain links TRBV5-8 to TRBJ1-3; 7 nucleotides match TRBD1. V lost 4 bases, J lost 1 base, and 5 bases stayed unmatched. Germline CDR1 and CDR2: SGHTS and YDEGEE. The CDR3 totals 15 residues. CDR3 nucleotide sequence: TGTGCCAGCAGCGAGACAGGGATGTCTGGAAACACCATATATTTT. Protein: CASSETGMSGNTIYF.

This clone occurred once. V is TRBV27 and J is TRBJ2-2; D might be TRBD1 (5 bases). The V gene's germline CDR1 is MNHEY and CDR2 SMNVEV (reference sequence). V was trimmed by 5 bases and J by 1 base, leaving 17 bases between them. CDR3 length: 17 residues. As DNA, the CDR3 is TGTGCCAGCAGTCTAAGAACCCATCAGGGGAACACCGGGGAGCTGTTTTTT. It specifies CASSLRTHQGNTGELFF.